The sequence of this T cell receptor beta chain was determined in a study of long-term antiretroviral therapy in people with HIV. Whole-study findings and limits: Whereas controls had wider CDR3 length ranges, HIV repertoires had narrower ones.

About this clone itself: The antigen is not known.

The CDR3 extends over 16 amino acids. J lost 3 bases, V lost 6 bases, and 10 bases had no gene match. Germline V CDR1 and CDR2: LGHNA, YSLEER. A v3.0 immunoSEQ assay was performed at survey level. Data came from immunoSEQ multiplex PCR; TCRdb stores just in-frame clones and leaves some out. The sample carries 25,000 to 30,000 clones, approximately 90% recorded once. This receptor was identified in a man in his fifties or sixties with HIV. The rearrangement uses TRBV4-3 and TRBJ1-4; 7 bases line up with TRBD1. The specimen was unsorted PBMCs, collected 3.2 years before starting antiretroviral therapy. The CDR3 bases are TGCGCCAGCAGTCAAATACCAGGGGGGGCTAATGAAAAACTGTTTTTT. Amino acid sequence: CASSQIPGGANEKLFF.